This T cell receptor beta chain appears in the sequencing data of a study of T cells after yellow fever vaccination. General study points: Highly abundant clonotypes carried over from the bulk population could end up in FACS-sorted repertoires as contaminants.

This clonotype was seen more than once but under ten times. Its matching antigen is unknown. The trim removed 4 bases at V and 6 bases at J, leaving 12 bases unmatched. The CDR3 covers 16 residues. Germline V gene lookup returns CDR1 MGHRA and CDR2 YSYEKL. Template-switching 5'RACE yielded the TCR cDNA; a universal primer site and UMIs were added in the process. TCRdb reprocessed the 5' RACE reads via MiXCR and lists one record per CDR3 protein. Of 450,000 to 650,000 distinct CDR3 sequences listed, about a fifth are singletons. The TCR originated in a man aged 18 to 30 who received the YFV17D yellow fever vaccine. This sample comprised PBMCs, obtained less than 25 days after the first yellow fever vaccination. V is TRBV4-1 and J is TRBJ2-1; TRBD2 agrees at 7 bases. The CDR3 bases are TGCGCCAGCAGCCTAGCAACTAGCGTTATCTTCAATGAGCAGTTCTTC. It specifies CASSLATSVIFNEQFF.